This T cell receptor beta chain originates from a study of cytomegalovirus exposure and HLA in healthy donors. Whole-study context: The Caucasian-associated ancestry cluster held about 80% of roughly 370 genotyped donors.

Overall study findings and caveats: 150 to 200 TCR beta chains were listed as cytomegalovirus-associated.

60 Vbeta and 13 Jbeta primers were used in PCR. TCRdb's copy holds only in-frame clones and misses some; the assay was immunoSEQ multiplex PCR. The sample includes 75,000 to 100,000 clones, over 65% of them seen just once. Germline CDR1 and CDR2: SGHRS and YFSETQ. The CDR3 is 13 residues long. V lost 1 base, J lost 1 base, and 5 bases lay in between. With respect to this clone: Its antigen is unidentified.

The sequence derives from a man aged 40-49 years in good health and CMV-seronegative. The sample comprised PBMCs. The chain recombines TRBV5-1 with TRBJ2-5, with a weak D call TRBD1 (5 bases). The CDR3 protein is CASSLQGQETQYF. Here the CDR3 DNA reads TGCGCCAGCAGCTTGCAGGGCCAAGAGACCCAGTACTTC.